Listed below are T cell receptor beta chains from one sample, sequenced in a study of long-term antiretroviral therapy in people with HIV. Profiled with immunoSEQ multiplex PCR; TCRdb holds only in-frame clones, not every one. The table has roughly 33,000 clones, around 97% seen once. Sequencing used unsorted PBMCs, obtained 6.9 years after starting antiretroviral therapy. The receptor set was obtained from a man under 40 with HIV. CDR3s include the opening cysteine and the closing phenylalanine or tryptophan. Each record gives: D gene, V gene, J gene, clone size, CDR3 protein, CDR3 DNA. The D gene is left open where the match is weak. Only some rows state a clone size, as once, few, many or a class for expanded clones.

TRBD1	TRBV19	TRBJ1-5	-	CASSIMGTGSGPQHF	TGTGCCAGTAGTATAATGGGGACAGGCTCTGGGCCCCAGCATTTT
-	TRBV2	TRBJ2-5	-	CASRPIRYQETQYF	TGTGCCAGCAGACCTATCAGGTACCAAGAGACCCAGTACTTC
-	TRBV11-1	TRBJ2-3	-	CASSLAVSTSTDTQYF	TGTGCCAGCAGCTTAGCTGTTTCCACTAGCACAGATACGCAGTATTTT
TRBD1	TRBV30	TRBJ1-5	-	CAWSGDRGPYSNQPQHF	TGTGCCTGGAGTGGGGACAGGGGGCCTTATAGCAATCAGCCCCAGCATTTT
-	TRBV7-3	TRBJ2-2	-	CASSLAGGGELFF	TGTGCCAGCAGCTTAGCTGGGGGCGGGGAGCTGTTTTTT
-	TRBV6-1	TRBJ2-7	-	CASCRGRTASYEQYF	TGTGCCAGCTGCAGGGGGAGGACAGCTTCCTACGAGCAGTACTTC
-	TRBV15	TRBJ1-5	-	CATRLGGLGQPQHF	TGTGCCACCAGGCTGGGGGGATTAGGCCAGCCCCAGCATTTT
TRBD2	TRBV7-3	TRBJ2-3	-	CASSASGLAGSDTQYF	TGTGCCAGCAGCGCATCGGGACTAGCGGGTTCGGATACGCAGTATTTT
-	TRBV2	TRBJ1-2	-	CASSSFPGYTF	TGTGCCAGCAGTAGTTTTCCTGGCTACACCTTC
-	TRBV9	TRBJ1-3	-	CASSVGGRTSGNTIYF	TGTGCCAGCAGCGTAGGAGGCAGGACCTCTGGAAACACCATATATTTT
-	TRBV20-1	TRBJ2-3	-	CSAVSTDTQYF	TGCAGTGCTGTGAGCACAGATACGCAGTATTTT
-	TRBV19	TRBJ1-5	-	CASTYSRGQPQHF	TGTGCCAGTACGTACTCTCGGGGGCAGCCCCAGCATTTT
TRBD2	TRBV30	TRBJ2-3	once	CAWTSGDTDTQYF	TGTGCCTGGACCAGCGGGGATACAGATACGCAGTATTTT
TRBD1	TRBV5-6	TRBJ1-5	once	CASSPDRGSLEPQHF	TGTGCCAGCAGCCCGGACAGGGGAAGTCTAGAGCCCCAGCATTTT
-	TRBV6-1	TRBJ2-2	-	CACGKREINTGELFF	TGTGCCTGCGGTAAGAGGGAGATCAACACCGGGGAGCTGTTTTTT
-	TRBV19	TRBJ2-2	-	CASRAGGELFF	TGTGCCAGTAGGGCGGGCGGGGAGCTGTTTTTT
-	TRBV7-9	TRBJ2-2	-	CASSLDGLNTGELFF	TGTGCCAGCAGCTTGGACGGATTGAACACCGGGGAGCTGTTTTTT
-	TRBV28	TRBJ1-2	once	CASSPPQEANYGYTF	TGTGCCAGCAGTCCCCCGCAGGAAGCTAACTATGGCTACACCTTC
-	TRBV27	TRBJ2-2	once	CASEGTTGELFF	TGTGCCAGCGAAGGGACCACCGGGGAGCTGTTTTTT
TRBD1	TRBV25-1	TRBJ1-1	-	CASSDDRGHNTEAFF	TGTGCCAGCAGTGATGACAGGGGCCACAACACTGAAGCTTTCTTT
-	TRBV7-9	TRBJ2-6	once	CAGGVAGANVLTF	TGTGCCGGAGGGGTTGCTGGGGCCAACGTCCTGACTTTC
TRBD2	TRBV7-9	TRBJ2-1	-	CASSSSTSGGYNEQFF	TGTGCCAGCAGCTCCTCAACTAGCGGGGGCTACAATGAGCAGTTCTTC
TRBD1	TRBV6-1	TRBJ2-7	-	CASGDRGYEQYF	TGTGCCAGCGGGGACAGGGGGTACGAGCAGTACTTC
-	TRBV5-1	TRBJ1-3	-	CASSFPSTSGNTIYF	TGCGCCAGCAGCTTCCCCTCGACATCTGGAAACACCATATATTTT
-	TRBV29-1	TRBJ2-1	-	CSGRGGGYNEQFF	TGCAGCGGTCGCGGCGGAGGCTACAATGAGCAGTTCTTC
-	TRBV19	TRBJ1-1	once	CASSIARQTEAFF	TGTGCCAGTAGTATAGCCCGGCAGACTGAAGCTTTCTTT
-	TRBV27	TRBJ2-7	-	CASSEYRTYEQYF	TGTGCCAGCAGTGAGTACAGGACCTACGAGCAGTACTTC
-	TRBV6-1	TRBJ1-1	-	CATTEAFF	TGTGCCACCACTGAAGCTTTCTTT
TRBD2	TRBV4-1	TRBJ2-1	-	CASSPSGGGGNNEQFF	TGCGCCAGCAGCCCAAGCGGCGGGGGGGGTAACAATGAGCAGTTCTTC
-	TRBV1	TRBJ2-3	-	CTSSHRLASDTQYF	TGCACCAGCAGCCACAGACTAGCTTCAGATACGCAGTATTTT
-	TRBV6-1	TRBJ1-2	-	CASSEVREANYGYTF	TGTGCCAGCAGTGAAGTTAGGGAGGCGAACTATGGCTACACCTTC
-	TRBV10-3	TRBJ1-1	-	CAISELGDTEAFF	TGTGCCATCAGTGAGCTGGGGGACACTGAAGCTTTCTTT
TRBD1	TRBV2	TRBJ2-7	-	CASRRTGASYEQYF	TGTGCCAGCAGGAGGACAGGGGCCTCCTACGAGCAGTACTTC
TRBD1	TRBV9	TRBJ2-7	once	CASSETGATYEQYF	TGTGCCAGCAGCGAGACAGGGGCCACCTACGAGCAGTACTTC
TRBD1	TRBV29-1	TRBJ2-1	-	CSGTGTGVTSEQFF	TGCAGCGGTACCGGGACAGGGGTAACAAGTGAGCAGTTCTTC
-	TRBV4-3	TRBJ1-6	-	CASSQGWRGKLSSLHF	TGCGCCAGCAGCCAAGGTTGGCGAGGGAAACTTTCGTCCCTCCACTTT
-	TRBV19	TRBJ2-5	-	CASSTHQVGETQYF	TGTGCCAGTAGTACCCATCAGGTGGGAGAGACCCAGTACTTC
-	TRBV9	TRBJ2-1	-	CASSVDGNEQFF	TGTGCCAGCAGCGTAGACGGCAATGAGCAGTTCTTC
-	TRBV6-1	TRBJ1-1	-	CASNPRVRAEAFF	TGTGCCAGCAACCCCAGGGTTAGGGCTGAAGCTTTCTTT
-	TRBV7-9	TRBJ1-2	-	CASSIDTTNYGYTF	TGTGCCAGCAGCATTGACACCACTAACTATGGCTACACCTTC
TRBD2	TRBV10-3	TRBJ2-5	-	CAISERGGDGTQVQYF	TGTGCCATCAGTGAGCGGGGAGGGGACGGGACCCAAGTCCAGTACTTC